The clone carrying this T cell receptor (beta chain) was detected ten times or more. Assay used: immunoSEQ multiplex PCR; TCRdb lists only in-frame clones, some missing. The sample has about 80,000 clones, roughly 80% seen once; the top ten hold about a third. CDR3 size: 15 residues. Trimming left V 5 bases short and J 2 bases short, with 13 bases between. Germline values: CDR1 SGHRS, CDR2 YFSETQ. The record originates from a study of blood T cell repertoires in COVID-19. The TCR was taken from a woman aged 70-85 years with acute or convalescent COVID-19. The sequenced sample was peripheral blood. This sequence joins TRBV5-1 and TRBJ2-2; no clear D gene. CDR3 DNA sequence: TGCGCCAGCAGTCGTCAGCGAAGTAACACCGGGGAGCTGTTTTTT. Translating it yields CASSRQRSNTGELFF.